This T cell receptor (beta chain) originates from a study of T cell repertoires in cytomegalovirus infection. General observations from the study: Summed frequency of shared TCR beta families picked out CMV carriers who also had the relevant HLA. The ex vivo response was dominated by HLA-C-restricted CMV-specific TCR beta clonotypes.

TCRdb recomputed calls from the reads with MiXCR, one row per CDR3 protein. This table has some 700,000 distinct CDR3 sequences, approximately 34% appearing once. This CDR3 comprises 16 residues. The V and J ends lost 4 bases and 0 bases respectively, with 10 bases between them. Germline CDR1 reads MGHRA; CDR2 reads YSYEKL. Worth noting for this clonotype: What it binds is unknown.

The sequence was collected from a human donor in good health (CMV status not recorded). Some clones in this sample may be carry-over from other donors' samples. Sequencing input: PBMCs. The chain couples TRBV4-1 to TRBJ1-6; no clear D gene. CDR3 nucleotide sequence: TGCGCCAGCAGCCGAGATCAAAGCTCCTATAATTCACCCCTCCACTTT. Translating gives CASSRDQSSYNSPLHF.